The 26 T cell receptor beta chains presented below share a single source sample, sequenced in a study of blood T cell repertoires in COVID-19. Generated by immunoSEQ multiplex PCR, the TCRdb table keeps only in-frame clones and is missing some. This table holds 430,000 or so clones, around nine tenths found once. Material: PBMCs or T cells enriched from blood (not recorded which). These TCRs come from a woman in her late teens or twenties who had been exposed to COVID-19.

V and J are TRBV10-3 and TRBJ1-6, with a weak D call TRBD1 (5 bases). V dropped 3 bases and J dropped 12 bases, with 15 bases sitting between them. Germline V gene data show CDR1 as ENHRY and CDR2 as SYGVKD. CDR3 length: 14 amino acids. The CDR3 sequence is CAISEGGAGRPLHF. DNA for the CDR3: TGTGCCATCAGTGAAGGAGGGGCCGGGCGACCCCTCCACTTT.

The chain uses TRBV4-1 and TRBJ1-4, with 9 bases aligning to TRBD1. Germline V gene data show CDR1 as MGHRA and CDR2 as YSYEKL. This CDR3 contains 14 residues. Losses at the gene ends were 6 bases for V and 4 bases for J; bases not matched to a gene: 3. Here the CDR3 DNA reads TGCGCCAGCAGGCCGGGACAGGGTAATGAAAAACTGTTTTTT. It specifies CASRPGQGNEKLFF.

This chain joins TRBV28 and TRBJ2-1; tentative D call: TRBD2 (6 bases). Trimming took 5 bases from V and 4 from J, leaving 18 bases between them. Germline V lookup: CDR1 MDHEN, CDR2 SYDVKM. There are 16 residues in the CDR3. DNA of the CDR3: TGTGCCAGCAGTCCCCTCGGCGGGGTCGGTTACAATGAGCAGTTCTTC. It encodes CASSPLGGVGYNEQFF.

The J gene is TRBJ2-7, the V gene TRBV6-5; maybe TRBD2 (5 bases). The CDR3 has 14 residues. Germline CDR1 reads MNHEY; CDR2 reads SVGAGI. V lost 6 bases and J lost 3, with 15 bases in between. CDR3 nucleotide sequence: TGTGCCAGCAGAAAACGCGGGTCACTCTACGAGCAGTACTTC. It yields the protein CASRKRGSLYEQYF.

This clone is a singleton in its sample. The V gene is TRBV6-5, the J gene TRBJ2-3, with D hard to call. Germline CDR1 and CDR2: MNHEY and SVGAGI. V was cut by 8 bases and J by 1 base, with 7 bases left in between. The CDR3 totals 12 residues. The CDR3 is CASRRGTDTQYF. CDR3 nucleotide sequence: TGTGCCAGCCGAAGAGGCACAGATACGCAGTATTTT.

This clone was recorded a few times. The CDR3 spells CASSDVRSGYEQYF. CDR3 bases: TGTGCCAGCAGTGATGTCAGGTCAGGGTACGAGCAGTACTTC. This chain links TRBV25-1 with TRBJ2-7, with a possible D match to TRBD1 (5 bases). V was cut by 3 bases and J by 4 bases, with 13 bases left in between. The CDR3 sequence is 14 residues long. The germline gives CDR1 MGHDK, CDR2 SYGVNS.

The rearrangement uses TRBV14 and TRBJ1-2, with a possible D match to TRBD1 (5 bases). Germline CDR1 and CDR2: SGHDN and FVKESK. Trimming removed 0 bases at V and 3 bases at J, with 5 bases between. The CDR3 runs to 13 residues. CDR3 sequence reads: CASSQETDYGYTF. DNA of the CDR3: TGTGCCAGCAGCCAAGAGACAGACTATGGCTACACCTTC.

This clone was found once. The chain employs TRBV6-5 and TRBJ2-7; TRBD1 agrees at 7 bases. V was clipped by 3 bases and J by 2 bases; unmatched bases: 7. Looked up from germline, CDR1 is MNHEY and CDR2 is SVGAGI. This CDR3 has 15 amino acids. The CDR3 reads CASSYTWTGPYEQYF. CDR3 coding DNA: TGTGCCAGCAGTTATACATGGACAGGACCCTACGAGCAGTACTTC.

The J gene is TRBJ1-1, the V gene TRBV7-3; D not resolved. This CDR3 comprises 13 residues. V shed 5 bases and J shed 1 base, with 8 bases lying between them. Germline assignment: CDR1 SGHTA and CDR2 FQGTGA. The CDR3 DNA reads TGTGCCAGCAGCCTTACAGAGAACACTGAAGCTTTCTTT. As protein: CASSLTENTEAFF.

The chain uses TRBV14 and TRBJ1-1; tentatively, D is TRBD1 (5 bases). The germline V and J ends were trimmed by 0 bases and 4 bases, with 15 bases remaining between them. This CDR3 contains 16 residues. Germline lookup yields CDR1 SGHDN and CDR2 FVKESK. CDR3 nucleotides: TGTGCCAGCAGCCAAGATTTTTCAGGGTTTGGCACTGAAGCTTTCTTT. Protein: CASSQDFSGFGTEAFF. The full variable domain, completed using reference TRBV14 and TRBJ1-1, is EAGVTQFPSHSVIEKGQTVTLRCDPISGHDNLYWYRRVMGKEIKFLLHFVKESKQDESGMPNNRFLAERTGGTYSTLKVQPAELEDSGVYFCASSQDFSGFGTEAFFGQGTRLTVV.

This sequence joins TRBV2 and TRBJ1-2, with a possible D match to TRBD1 (6 bases). V was clipped by 2 bases and J by 4 bases, with 14 bases between them. Germline lookup yields CDR1 SNHLY and CDR2 FYNNEI. This CDR3 contains 15 residues. Here the CDR3 reads CASSETPGASYGYTF. The CDR3 DNA is TGTGCCAGCAGTGAAACGCCAGGGGCAAGCTATGGCTACACCTTC.

The V call is TRBV4-2, the J call TRBJ2-7; the D is unclear. The CDR3 covers 15 residues. V dropped 2 bases and J dropped 1 base, with 12 bases sitting between them. CDR1 and CDR2 (germline): LGHNA, YNFKEQ. The CDR3 loop is CASSQQATLSYEQYF. The CDR3 coding sequence is TGTGCCAGCAGCCAACAGGCCACACTGTCCTACGAGCAGTACTTC.

In its sample, this clone was seen a few times. V usage is TRBV24-1 and J usage is TRBJ2-3, with 9 bases lining up with TRBD2. This CDR3 has 17 amino acids. V trimming: 2 bases; J trimming: 0 bases; junction bases outside the gene matches: 5. Germline-derived CDR1 and CDR2 are KGHDR and SFDVKD. The CDR3 nucleotides are TGTGCCACCAGTGATTCCTCTACTAGCGGGAGCACAGATACGCAGTATTTT. This sequence encodes CATSDSSTSGSTDTQYF.

Comment on this clone: Germline is not matched at one junction end, which may reflect a read error. The CDR3 region has the DNA TGCGCCAGCAGCCAAGTTTTATTTTCTTTAGGGGACTTC. Amino acid sequence: CASSQVLFSLGDF. The chain has TRBV4-1 and TRBJ2-7; D possibly corresponds to TRBD1 (5 bases). Per germline, CDR1 MGHRA and CDR2 YSYEKL. This CDR3 has 13 amino acids.

CDR3 amino acids: CASSLGRLLYEQYF. The CDR3 DNA reads TGTGCCAGCAGTTTGGGCAGGCTACTTTACGAGCAGTACTTC. This rearrangement joins TRBV28 to TRBJ2-7; D ambiguous. CDR3 length equals 14 residues. Germline lookup yields CDR1 MDHEN and CDR2 SYDVKM. V shed 3 bases and J shed 4 bases, with 13 bases lying between them.

The rearrangement joins TRBV28 to TRBJ2-1; 9 bases line up with TRBD1. Germline V gene sequence: CDR1 MDHEN, CDR2 SYDVKM. The CDR3 is made up of 16 amino acids. The junction had 8 bases not matched to a gene; V was cut back by 4 bases and J by 4 bases. The CDR3 DNA reads TGTGCCAGCAGTTCCCGGTACAGGGGGCCTTACAATGAGCAGTTCTTC. This codes for CASSSRYRGPYNEQFF.

The chain has TRBV5-8 and TRBJ2-1, with 8 bases matching TRBD2. The V segment lost 0 bases and the J segment 4 bases; nucleotides outside the gene matches: 15. Per the germline V gene, CDR1 is SGHTS and CDR2 is YDEGEE. The CDR3 sequence is 19 residues long. CDR3 in DNA: TGTGCCAGCAGCTTGGCCGAGACTAGCGAGGGATCAAGGTACAATGAGCAGTTCTTC. It codes for CASSLAETSEGSRYNEQFF.

The rearrangement joins TRBV24-1 to TRBJ2-6; D is unresolved. CDR3 size: 14 residues. The germline gives CDR1 KGHDR, CDR2 SFDVKD. V dropped 9 bases and J dropped 0 bases, with 8 bases sitting between them. CDR3 sequence: CATSESSGANVLTF. In DNA, the CDR3 is TGTGCCACCTCCGAGAGCTCTGGGGCCAACGTCCTGACTTTC.

The V and J genes are TRBV28 and TRBJ2-3, with D possibly TRBD2 on 5 matching bases. Germline CDR1 reads MDHEN; CDR2 reads SYDVKM. The V gene lost 1 base and the J gene lost 2 bases, with 13 bases spanning the gap. The CDR3 is 16 amino acids. The CDR3 loop is CASSLLTAGFTDTQYF. The CDR3 region has the DNA TGTGCCAGCAGTTTATTGACCGCGGGCTTCACAGATACGCAGTATTTT.

The chain joins TRBV4-3 to TRBJ2-6; unclear D gene. The germline V gene has CDR1 LGHNA and CDR2 YSLEER. The CDR3 sequence is 16 residues long. The V end was cut by 0 bases, the J end by 0 bases, with 6 bases between. For the CDR3, the DNA is TGCGCCAGCAGCCAAGAATCGGGCTCTGGGGCCAACGTCCTGACTTTC. This sequence encodes CASSQESGSGANVLTF.

Concerning this clone itself: The sample has other DNA sequences that encode this CDR3 too. The genes are TRBV27 and TRBJ2-2; D call uncertain. V lost 3 bases to trimming and J lost 7 bases, with 3 bases between them. The CDR3 covers 11 residues. Germline V CDR1 and CDR2: MNHEY, SMNVEV (reference sequence). The CDR3 region has the DNA TGTGCCAGCAGTTTTAGCGGGGAGCTGTTTTTT. Translated, it gives CASSFSGELFF.

This chain connects TRBV6-4 to TRBJ1-1; TRBD1 might be the D (5 bases). Germline assignment: CDR1 MRHNA and CDR2 SNTAGT. This CDR3 is built from 14 residues. V was trimmed by 0 bases and J by 6 bases, leaving 11 bases between them. The CDR3 DNA reads as TGTGCCAGCAGTGACTCGCCAGGGTCGGCTGAAGCTTTCTTT. Translating gives CASSDSPGSAEAFF.

CDR3 protein: CASSYKGVWSPLHF. As DNA, the CDR3 is TGTGCCAGCAGTTACAAAGGGGTTTGGTCACCCCTCCACTTT. This chain uses TRBV6-6 with TRBJ1-6, with TRBD1 as a possible D gene (5 bases). V dropped 2 bases and J dropped 10 bases, with 12 bases sitting between them. Germline V CDR1 and CDR2: MNHNY, SVGAGI (reference sequence). The CDR3 has 14 amino acids.

The chain has TRBV7-2 and TRBJ1-4; D ambiguous. CDR1 and CDR2 (germline): SGHTA, FQGNSA. The CDR3 sequence is 16 residues long. V gave up 5 bases and J gave up 8 bases, with 21 bases separating them. The CDR3 is CASSPSLLPNYEKLFF. For the CDR3, the DNA is TGTGCCAGCAGCCCTAGCTTACTGCCGAATTACGAAAAACTGTTTTTT.

V and J are TRBV6-6 and TRBJ1-2, with a tentative D call TRBD1 (5 bases). V lost 6 bases, J lost 8 bases, and 19 bases lay in between. The CDR3 loop spans 14 amino acids. Germline CDR1 is MNHNY and CDR2 is SVGAGI (reference sequence). In DNA form, the CDR3 reads TGTGCCAGCAGCAATCAGGGTTCTTGGCTAGGCTACACCTTC. Translating gives CASSNQGSWLGYTF.

The V call is TRBV11-3, the J call TRBJ2-7; 8 nucleotides match TRBD1. This CDR3 is built from 15 residues. Germline assignment: CDR1 SGHNT and CDR2 YENEEA. Losses at the gene ends were 0 bases for V and 0 bases for J; bases not matched to a gene: 1. The CDR3: CASSLEGTGSYEQYF. DNA of the CDR3: TGTGCCAGCAGCTTAGAGGGGACAGGCTCCTACGAGCAGTACTTC.